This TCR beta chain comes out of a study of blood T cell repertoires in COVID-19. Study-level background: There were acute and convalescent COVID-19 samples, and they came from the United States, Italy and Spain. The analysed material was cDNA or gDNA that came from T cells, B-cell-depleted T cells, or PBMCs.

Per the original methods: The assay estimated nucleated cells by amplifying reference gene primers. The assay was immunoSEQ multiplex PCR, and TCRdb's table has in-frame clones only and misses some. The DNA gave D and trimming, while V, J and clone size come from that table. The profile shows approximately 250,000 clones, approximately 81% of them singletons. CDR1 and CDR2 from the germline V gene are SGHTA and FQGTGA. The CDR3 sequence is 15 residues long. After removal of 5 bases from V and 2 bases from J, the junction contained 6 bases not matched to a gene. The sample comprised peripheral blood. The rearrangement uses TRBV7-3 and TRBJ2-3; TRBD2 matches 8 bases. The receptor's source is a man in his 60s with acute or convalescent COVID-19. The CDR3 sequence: CASSSGGRPTDTQYF. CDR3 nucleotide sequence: TGTGCCAGCAGCAGTGGCGGGAGGCCCACAGATACGCAGTATTTT.